This entry lists 25 T cell receptor beta chains sequenced from one sample in a study of CD8 T cells in ankylosing spondylitis. Points from the study as a whole: Blood of patients with ankylosing spondylitis appeared to be characterized by a TCR beta motif of eight highly homologous variants.

MiXCR was run by TCRdb on the 5' RACE reads, yielding one entry per CDR3 protein. The data hold around 540,000 distinct CDR3 sequences, with approximately 11% observed a single time. These receptors have no known antigen. Input material: blood, either unsorted or a sorted T cell fraction (not recorded which). Source of these receptors: a male donor with ankylosing spondylitis.

The chain couples TRBV2 to TRBJ1-2; TRBD1 aligns across 7 bases. CDR3 length equals 13 residues. Trimming removed 7 bases from V and 6 bases from J; junction bases left unmatched: 8. Germline CDR1 is SNHLY and CDR2 is FYNNEI. CDR3 DNA: TGTGCCAGCATTCTGACAGGGAGTAATGGCTACACCTTC. Amino acid sequence: CASILTGSNGYTF.

The rearrangement links TRBV7-9 to TRBJ2-1, with D perhaps matching TRBD2 (5 bases). CDR1 is SEHNR and CDR2 is FQNEAQ in the germline V gene (reference sequence). The CDR3 length is 16 residues. Trimming cost V 0 bases and J 6 bases, with 15 bases left between them. CDR3 coding DNA: TGTGCCAGCAGCTTAGCGCATTCGGGATTACGCAATGAGCAGTTCTTC. As protein: CASSLAHSGLRNEQFF.

This rearrangement joins TRBV15 to TRBJ1-1, with TRBD1 identical over 8 bases. This CDR3 region has 12 residues. Germline loops: CDR1 LNHNV, CDR2 YYDKDF (reference sequence). Trimming at V came to 1 base and at J to 11 bases, leaving 3 bases not matched to a gene. CDR3 nucleotides: TGTGCCACCAGCAGAGGGACAGGGAAGGCTTTCTTT. It encodes CATSRGTGKAFF.

The chain recombines TRBV5-4 with TRBJ2-5, with 11 positions matching TRBD2. Germline loops: CDR1 SGHNT, CDR2 YYREEE (reference sequence). J was trimmed by 5 bases and V by 4 bases; bases with no gene match: 10. This CDR3 is 16 amino acids long. The DNA for the CDR3 is TGTGCCAGCAGCCCTCAACTAGCGGGAGTGGGGGAGACCCAGTACTTC. It codes for CASSPQLAGVGETQYF.

A remark on this clonotype: This clone may be a read error of a much larger clone one base away. The J gene is TRBJ2-5, the V gene TRBV11-2, with 7 bases aligning to TRBD1. J lost 1 base, V lost 4 bases, and 9 bases had no gene match. Germline V gene data show CDR1 as SGHAT and CDR2 as FQNNGV. This CDR3 has 16 residues. CDR3 residues: CASSSDPRDSQETQYF. Written as DNA, the CDR3 is TGTGCCAGCAGCTCGGACCCACGGGACAGCCAAGAGACCCAGTACTTC.

The rearrangement joins TRBV6-5 to TRBJ2-7; D is ambiguous. The CDR3 spans 14 residues. Between the trimmed V and J ends, which lost 4 bases and 6 bases, there was a span of 16 bases. Germline V gene data show CDR1 as MNHEY and CDR2 as SVGAGI. CDR3 protein: CASSLKDSISEQYF. The DNA for the CDR3 is TGTGCCAGCAGTTTGAAAGATTCTATCTCCGAGCAGTACTTC.

A few counts support this clonotype. The rearrangement uses TRBV5-1 and TRBJ2-3; TRBD1 agrees at 11 bases. Germline-derived CDR1 and CDR2 are SGHRS and YFSETQ. Trimming at V came to 4 bases and at J to 6 bases, leaving 16 bases not matched to a gene. CDR3 length: 18 residues. CDR3 loop: CASSMPPRTGGVGDTQYF. DNA for the CDR3: TGCGCCAGCAGCATGCCCCCTCGGACAGGGGGCGTCGGGGATACGCAGTATTTT.

This clonotype was counted many times. This CDR3 is CATSREAGSGNTQYF. DNA of the CDR3: TGTGCCACCAGCAGAGAAGCGGGATCCGGGAATACGCAGTATTTT. The rearrangement joins TRBV15 to TRBJ2-3; 7 nucleotides agree with TRBD2. Germline V gives CDR1 LNHNV, CDR2 YYDKDF (reference sequence). The CDR3 has 15 amino acids. Losses at the gene ends were 0 bases for V and 7 bases for J; bases not matched to a gene: 7.

This clonotype was counted only a few times. The CDR3 here is CASSYRALRGEKLFF. The CDR3 DNA is TGTGCCAGCAGTTACAGGGCCCTCCGGGGTGAAAAACTGTTTTTT. The rearrangement uses TRBV6-5 and TRBJ1-4; D not resolved. Trimming stripped 2 bases from V and 7 bases from J, with 14 bases between. Germline-derived CDR1 and CDR2 are MNHEY and SVGAGI. This CDR3 is 15 amino acids long.

The genes are TRBV28 and TRBJ2-6, with unresolved D. This CDR3 spans 18 amino acids. The V gene's germline CDR1 is MDHEN and CDR2 SYDVKM. V lost 2 bases to trimming and J lost 0 bases, with 14 bases between them. The CDR3 reads CASSLQPGLISGANVLTF. For the CDR3, the DNA is TGTGCCAGCAGTTTACAACCGGGTCTTATCTCTGGGGCCAACGTCCTGACTTTC.

This clonotype was observed a handful of times. This rearrangement joins TRBV12-5 to TRBJ1-2, with 7 bases lining up with TRBD1. In germline, CDR1 is LGHNT, CDR2 FRNRAP. The CDR3 extends over 13 amino acids. V lost 1 base to trimming and J lost 8 bases; unmatched junction nucleotides: 4. Written as DNA, the CDR3 is TGTGCTAGTGGTTTGGCCACAGGGGTCGGCTACACCTTC. Translated: CASGLATGVGYTF.

This clonotype was picked up a small number of times. The chain recombines TRBV5-5 with TRBJ2-2; TRBD1 aligns across 9 bases. Trimming removed 5 bases from V and 4 bases from J; junction bases left unmatched: 9. Germline V gene lookup returns CDR1 SGHKS and CDR2 YYEKEE (reference sequence). The CDR3 spans 16 residues. The CDR3 spells CASRIGQGMSTGELFF. CDR3 sequence (DNA): TGTGCCAGCAGAATCGGACAGGGGATGAGCACCGGGGAGCTGTTTTTT.

J is TRBJ2-1 and V is TRBV3-1, with D tentatively TRBD1 (5 bases). The V and J ends lost 0 bases and 0 bases respectively, with 18 bases between them. The germline V gene has CDR1 LGHDT and CDR2 YNNKEL (reference sequence). CDR3 length equals 19 residues. In DNA form, the CDR3 reads TGTGCCAGCAGCCAAGACTCATTTGGGGCCGAGAGCTCCTACAATGAGCAGTTCTTC. It specifies CASSQDSFGAESSYNEQFF.

In its sample, this clonotype was seen a few times. The gene calls are TRBV12-3 or TRBV12-4 and TRBJ2-2; 8 nucleotides match TRBD2. The CDR3 loop spans 15 amino acids. The V gene end was trimmed by 7 bases and the J gene end by 8 bases; junction bases not matched to a gene: 12. The CDR3 coding sequence is TGTGCCAGCACCACCCCGGGGGGGGCGCTTGGGGAGCTGTTTTTT. This encodes CASTTPGGALGELFF.

This sequence joins TRBV7-2 and TRBJ2-3, with D possibly TRBD1 on 6 matching bases. CDR1 and CDR2 from the germline V gene are SGHTA and FQGNSA. Trimming left V 5 bases short and J 0 bases short, with 15 bases between. The CDR3 length is 16 residues. For the CDR3, the DNA is TGTGCCAGCAGCCCAGGGGTTGATTACAGCACAGATACGCAGTATTTT. Its protein product is CASSPGVDYSTDTQYF.

This chain uses TRBV29-1 with TRBJ2-1; 7 bases line up with TRBD2. The trim removed 6 bases at V and 5 bases at J, leaving 16 bases unmatched. The CDR3 length is 16 residues. CDR1 SQVTM and CDR2 ANQGSEA come from the germline V gene. The DNA for the CDR3 is TGCAGCGTCCCGGTCGGGCGCGGGAGTGGGAACAATGAGCAGTTCTTC. Amino acids: CSVPVGRGSGNNEQFF.

This clonotype was seen at least ten times. This chain uses TRBV4-1 with TRBJ1-2; 10 bases are a match to TRBD1. With V trimmed by 0 bases and J by 4 bases, 11 bases remained unmatched. The germline V gene encodes CDR1 MGHRA and CDR2 YSYEKL. The CDR3 has 18 amino acids. CDR3 sequence (DNA): TGCGCCAGCAGCCAAGATCGGGGACAGGGGTCTCATAGCTATGGCTACACCTTC. Translated, it gives CASSQDRGQGSHSYGYTF.

This clonotype was counted many times. V and J are TRBV28 and TRBJ1-6; 7 positions agree with TRBD1. The V segment lost 3 bases and the J segment 4 bases; nucleotides outside the gene matches: 9. The CDR3 is made up of 17 amino acids. Germline-derived CDR1 and CDR2 are MDHEN and SYDVKM. The CDR3 protein is CASSFPTGRGYNSPLHF. In nucleotides, the CDR3 is TGTGCCAGCAGTTTCCCGACAGGGAGGGGATATAATTCACCCCTCCACTTT.

This clonotype was seen only a few times. This chain links TRBV2 with TRBJ2-7; 8 nucleotides line up with TRBD1. Germline V lookup: CDR1 SNHLY, CDR2 FYNNEI. The CDR3 consists of 13 residues. CDR3 in amino acids: CASRKTGTGALVV. The CDR3 bases are TGTGCCAGCAGAAAGACCGGGACAGGCGCACTCGTCGTC.

The chain joins TRBV11-2 to TRBJ2-1; D is ambiguous. The V gene lost 8 bases and the J gene lost 3 bases, with 8 bases spanning the gap. The CDR3 is made up of 12 amino acids. The V gene's germline CDR1 is SGHAT and CDR2 FQNNGV. The CDR3 loop is CASRPSYNEQFF. The CDR3 nucleotides are TGTGCCAGCCGTCCTAGCTACAATGAGCAGTTCTTC.

This clonotype showed up many times. J is TRBJ2-3 and V is TRBV27; possibly TRBD1 for D (5 bases). The germline CDR1 and CDR2 sequences are MNHEY and SMNVEV (reference sequence). The V and J ends lost 3 bases and 8 bases respectively, with 21 bases between them. This CDR3 contains 16 residues. The CDR3 region is CASSLDKTGGHGTQYF. In DNA form, the CDR3 reads TGTGCCAGCAGTTTGGACAAGACTGGCGGTCACGGTACGCAGTATTTT.

The chain links TRBV7-8 to TRBJ2-1; a possible D gene is TRBD2 (6 bases). Germline assignment: CDR1 SGHVS and CDR2 FQNEAQ. The CDR3 has 13 amino acids. CDR3 sequence (DNA): TGTGCTTCCGGGAGTAGCTCCTACAATGAGCAGTTCTTC. This translates into CASGSSSYNEQFF.

This clonotype appeared a few times. In DNA, the CDR3 is TGCGCCAGCAGTCCCAGGGCGCATACCTACAATGAGCAGTTCTTC. Its translation is CASSPRAHTYNEQFF. The chain recombines TRBV5-1 with TRBJ2-1; D is perhaps TRBD1 (5 bases). The CDR3 spans 15 residues. The germline V gene encodes CDR1 SGHRS and CDR2 YFSETQ. The V and J ends lost 5 bases and 2 bases respectively, with 14 bases between them.

This rearrangement joins TRBV14 to TRBJ2-7; tentative D call: TRBD2 (6 bases). V was clipped by 7 bases and J by 6 bases, with 10 bases between them. The CDR3 runs 11 residues. The germline gives CDR1 SGHDN, CDR2 FVKESK. CDR3 loop: CASTSGVEQYF. CDR3 coding DNA: TGTGCCAGCACCTCGGGGGTCGAGCAGTACTTC.

This chain uses TRBV3-1 with TRBJ2-1; D tentatively reads TRBD1 or TRBD2 (5 bases each). Trimming stripped 4 bases from V and 2 bases from J, with 15 bases between. The CDR3 length is 16 residues. Germline V gene lookup returns CDR1 LGHDT and CDR2 YNNKEL (reference sequence). CDR3 DNA sequence: TGTGCCAGCAGCCCTCGAGGGGCGACTCCCTACAATGAGCAGTTCTTC. Translation: CASSPRGATPYNEQFF.